This T cell receptor (beta chain) appears in the sequencing data of a study of Ad26.COV2.S vaccination and SARS-CoV-2 variants. Stated treatment: about 20 received Ad26.COV2.S at low or high dose, single or two shots; five or six received placebo; per-sample allocation not given. Sampling occurred on day 63 after the first vaccine or placebo injection. At a Boston site, the person donating was an adult of 18-55 years. This CDR3 contains 14 residues. V lost 4 bases and J lost 5; bases outside the gene matches: 7. Germline CDR1 is MNHEY and CDR2 is SVGAGI. Assay: immunoSEQ multiplex PCR; the TCRdb copy retains only in-frame clones and omits some. The repertoire holds some 450,000 clones, with less than 95% as singletons.

The chain employs TRBV6-5 and TRBJ2-7, with 8 bases aligning to TRBD1. The sample here was peripheral blood, taken in a trial of Ad26.COV2.S vaccine versus placebo. The origin of this receptor is a person between 18 and 59 years old who received the Ad26.COV2.S COVID-19 vaccine or a placebo. CDR3 loop: CASSSSGGVHEQYF. DNA for the CDR3: TGTGCCAGCAGTTCTTCAGGGGGCGTCCACGAGCAGTACTTC.